The present entry profiles one TCR beta chain with its context. Its target is unknown. The data were taken from a study of T cells in localized non-small cell lung cancer. CDR1 is LNHDA, CDR2 SQIVND, per germline (reference sequence). V was cut by 3 bases and J by 5 bases, with 3 bases left in between. The CDR3 consists of 11 residues. Libraries were prepared by immunoSEQ multiplex PCR; TCRdb keeps only in-frame clonotypes and omits some of them. The data show about 40,000 clones, with more than 85% seen just once and more than 9% held by the top ten. Study-level points and caveats: Adjacent lung tissue had a median 57 of the top 100 clones found in the tumor. T cell clonality was highest in uninvolved adjacent lung, above tumor. Sequencing covered just one tumor region, so heterogeneity cannot be ruled out.

This TCR was sampled from a woman aged 35 to 70 with stage II lung adenocarcinoma. The genes are TRBV19 and TRBJ2-3, with D unclear. The sample in question was PBMCs, obtained before any cancer treatment. The CDR3 DNA follows: TGTGCCAGTAGTATGAGAGATACGCAGTATTTT. Amino acid sequence: CASSMRDTQYF.